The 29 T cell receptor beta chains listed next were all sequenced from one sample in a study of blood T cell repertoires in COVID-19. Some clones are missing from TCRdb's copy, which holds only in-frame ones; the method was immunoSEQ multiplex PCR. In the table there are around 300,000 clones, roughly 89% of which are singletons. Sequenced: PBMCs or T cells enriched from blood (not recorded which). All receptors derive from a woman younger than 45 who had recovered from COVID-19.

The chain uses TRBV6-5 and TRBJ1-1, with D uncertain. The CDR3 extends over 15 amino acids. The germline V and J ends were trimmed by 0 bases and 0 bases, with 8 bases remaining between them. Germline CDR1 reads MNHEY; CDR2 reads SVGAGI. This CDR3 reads CASSYSISVNTEAFF. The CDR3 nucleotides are TGTGCCAGCAGTTACTCGATCAGTGTGAACACTGAAGCTTTCTTT.

CDR3 region: CASSFKRARTDTQYF. CDR3 bases: TGTGCCAGCAGTTTTAAGCGGGCCCGCACAGATACGCAGTATTTT. The V gene is TRBV28, the J gene TRBJ2-3; D is perhaps TRBD2 (6 bases). Between the trimmed V and J ends, which lost 3 bases and 1 base, there was a span of 11 bases. The CDR3 is 15 amino acids. The germline V gene encodes CDR1 MDHEN and CDR2 SYDVKM.

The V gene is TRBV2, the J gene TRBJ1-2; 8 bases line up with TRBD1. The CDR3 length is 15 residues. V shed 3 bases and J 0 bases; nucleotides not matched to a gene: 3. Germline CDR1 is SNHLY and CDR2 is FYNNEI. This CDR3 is CASSDRGLANYGYTF. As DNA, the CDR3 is TGTGCCAGCAGTGACAGGGGGCTAGCTAACTATGGCTACACCTTC.

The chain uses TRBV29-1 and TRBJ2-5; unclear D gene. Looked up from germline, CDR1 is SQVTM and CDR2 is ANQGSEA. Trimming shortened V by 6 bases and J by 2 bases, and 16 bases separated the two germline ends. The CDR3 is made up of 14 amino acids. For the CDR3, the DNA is TGCAGCGTCTCGCGGTGGGTGGAGCAAGAGACCCAGTACTTC. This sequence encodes CSVSRWVEQETQYF.

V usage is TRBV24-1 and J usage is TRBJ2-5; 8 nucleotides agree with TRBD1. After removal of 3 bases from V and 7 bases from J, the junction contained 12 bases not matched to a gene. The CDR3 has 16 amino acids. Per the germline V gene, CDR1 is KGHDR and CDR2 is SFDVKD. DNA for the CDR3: TGTGCCACCAGTGATGGGCCAGGGGGCGGCGATGGGACCCAGTACTTC. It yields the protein CATSDGPGGGDGTQYF.

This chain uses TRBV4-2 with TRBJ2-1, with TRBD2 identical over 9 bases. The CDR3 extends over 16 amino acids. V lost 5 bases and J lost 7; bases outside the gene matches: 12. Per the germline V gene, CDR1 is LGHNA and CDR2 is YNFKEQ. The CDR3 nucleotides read TGTGCCAGCAGCGAAGCCCCTAGCGGGGTCAGTAATGAGCAGTTCTTC. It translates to CASSEAPSGVSNEQFF.

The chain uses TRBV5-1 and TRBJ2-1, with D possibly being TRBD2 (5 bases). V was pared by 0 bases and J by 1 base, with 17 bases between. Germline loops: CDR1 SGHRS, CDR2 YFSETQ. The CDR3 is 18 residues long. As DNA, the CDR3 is TGCGCCAGCAGCTTGGCCGACTGGACTCATCTTTCCTACAATGAGCAGTTCTTC. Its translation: CASSLADWTHLSYNEQFF.

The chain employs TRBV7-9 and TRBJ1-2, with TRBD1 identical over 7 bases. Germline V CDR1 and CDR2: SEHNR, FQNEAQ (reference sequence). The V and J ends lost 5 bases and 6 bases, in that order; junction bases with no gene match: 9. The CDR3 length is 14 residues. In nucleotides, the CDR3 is TGTGCCAGCAGCCCACGACAGGGACCGGATGGCTACACCTTC. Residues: CASSPRQGPDGYTF.

CDR3 loop: CASSITAGRVTGELFF. CDR3 bases: TGTGCCAGTAGTATAACGGCGGGACGAGTCACCGGGGAGCTGTTTTTT. The rearrangement links TRBV19 to TRBJ2-2; D possibly corresponds to TRBD2 (6 bases). CDR1 is LNHDA, CDR2 SQIVND, per germline (reference sequence). Trimming removed 2 bases from V and 4 bases from J, with 14 bases in between. The CDR3 covers 16 residues.

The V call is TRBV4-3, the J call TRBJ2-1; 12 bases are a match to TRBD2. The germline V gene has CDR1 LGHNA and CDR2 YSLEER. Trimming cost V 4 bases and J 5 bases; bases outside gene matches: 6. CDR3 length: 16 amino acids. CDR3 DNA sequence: TGCGCCAGCAGCCGGGTACTAGCGGGAGGAGACAATGAGCAGTTCTTC. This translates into CASSRVLAGGDNEQFF.

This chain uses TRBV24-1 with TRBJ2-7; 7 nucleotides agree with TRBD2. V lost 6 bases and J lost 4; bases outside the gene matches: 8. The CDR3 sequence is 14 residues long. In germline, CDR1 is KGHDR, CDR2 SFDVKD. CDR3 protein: CATSFGGGPYEQYF. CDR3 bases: TGTGCCACCAGTTTTGGGGGAGGGCCATACGAGCAGTACTTC.

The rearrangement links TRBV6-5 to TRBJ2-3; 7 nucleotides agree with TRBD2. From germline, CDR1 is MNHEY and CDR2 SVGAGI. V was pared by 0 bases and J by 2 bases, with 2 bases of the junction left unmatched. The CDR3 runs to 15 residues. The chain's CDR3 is CASSYSTSVTDTQYF. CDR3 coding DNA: TGTGCCAGCAGTTACTCTACTAGCGTCACAGATACGCAGTATTTT.

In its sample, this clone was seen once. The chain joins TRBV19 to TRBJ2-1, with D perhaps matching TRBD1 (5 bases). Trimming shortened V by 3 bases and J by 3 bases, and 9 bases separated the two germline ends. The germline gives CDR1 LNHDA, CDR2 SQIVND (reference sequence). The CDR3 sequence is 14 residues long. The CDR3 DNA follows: TGTGCCAGTAGTATGCAGGGTAACTACAATGAGCAGTTCTTC. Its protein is CASSMQGNYNEQFF.

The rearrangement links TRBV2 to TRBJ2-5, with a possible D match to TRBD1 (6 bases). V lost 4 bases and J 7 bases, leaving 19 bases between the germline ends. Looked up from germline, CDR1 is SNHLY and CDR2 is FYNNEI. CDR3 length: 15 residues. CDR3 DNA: TGTGCCAGCAGTGTCGGGACACCAAAAATCGGGACCCAGTACTTC. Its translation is CASSVGTPKIGTQYF.

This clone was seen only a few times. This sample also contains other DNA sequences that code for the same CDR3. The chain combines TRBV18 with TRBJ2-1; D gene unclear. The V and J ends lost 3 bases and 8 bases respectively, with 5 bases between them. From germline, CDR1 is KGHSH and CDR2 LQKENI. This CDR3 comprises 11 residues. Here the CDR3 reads CASSPADEQFF. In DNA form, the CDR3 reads TGTGCCAGCTCACCCGCGGATGAGCAGTTCTTC.

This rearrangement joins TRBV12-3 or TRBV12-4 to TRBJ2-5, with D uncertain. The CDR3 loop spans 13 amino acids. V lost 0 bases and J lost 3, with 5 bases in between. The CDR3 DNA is TGTGCCAGCAGTTTAGCCAGAAAAGAGACCCAGTACTTC. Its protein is CASSLARKETQYF.

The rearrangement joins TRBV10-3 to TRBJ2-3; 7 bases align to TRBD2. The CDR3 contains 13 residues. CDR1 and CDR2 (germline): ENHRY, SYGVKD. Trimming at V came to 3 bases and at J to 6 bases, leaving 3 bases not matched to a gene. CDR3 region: CAISDMGGDTQYF. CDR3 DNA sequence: TGTGCCATCAGTGACATGGGGGGGGATACGCAGTATTTT.

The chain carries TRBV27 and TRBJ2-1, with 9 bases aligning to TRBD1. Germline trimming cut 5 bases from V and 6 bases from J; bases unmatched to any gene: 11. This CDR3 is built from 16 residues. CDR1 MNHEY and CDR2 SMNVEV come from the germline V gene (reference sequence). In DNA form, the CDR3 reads TGTGCCAGCAGTCCACATTCCGGGACAGGGATCAATGAGCAGTTCTTC. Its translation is CASSPHSGTGINEQFF.

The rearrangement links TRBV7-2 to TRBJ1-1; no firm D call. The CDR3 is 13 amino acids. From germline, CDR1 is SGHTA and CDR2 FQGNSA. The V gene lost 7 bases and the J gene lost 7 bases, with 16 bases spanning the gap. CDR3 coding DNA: TGTGCCAGCAACCCCGGGGAAGCCCATGAAGCTTTCTTT. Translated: CASNPGEAHEAFF.

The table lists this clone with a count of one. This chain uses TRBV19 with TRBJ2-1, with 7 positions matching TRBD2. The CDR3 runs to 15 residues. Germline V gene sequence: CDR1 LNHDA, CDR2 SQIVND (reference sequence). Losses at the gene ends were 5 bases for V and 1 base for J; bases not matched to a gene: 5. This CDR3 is CASSFDGRSYNEQFF. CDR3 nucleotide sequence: TGTGCCAGTAGTTTCGACGGGAGGTCCTACAATGAGCAGTTCTTC.

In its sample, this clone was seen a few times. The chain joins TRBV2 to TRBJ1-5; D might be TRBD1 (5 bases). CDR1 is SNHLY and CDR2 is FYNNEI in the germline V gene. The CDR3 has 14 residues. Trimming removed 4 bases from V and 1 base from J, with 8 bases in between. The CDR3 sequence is CASSGGGSNQPQHF. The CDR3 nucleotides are TGTGCCAGCAGTGGGGGGGGGAGCAATCAGCCCCAGCATTTT.

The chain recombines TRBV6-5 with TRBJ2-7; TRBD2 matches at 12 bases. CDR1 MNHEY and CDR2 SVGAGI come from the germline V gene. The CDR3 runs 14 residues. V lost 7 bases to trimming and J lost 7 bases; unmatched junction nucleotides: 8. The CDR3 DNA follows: TGTGCCAGCACCCAGACTAGCGGGAGTGTAGAGCAGTACTTC. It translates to CASTQTSGSVEQYF.

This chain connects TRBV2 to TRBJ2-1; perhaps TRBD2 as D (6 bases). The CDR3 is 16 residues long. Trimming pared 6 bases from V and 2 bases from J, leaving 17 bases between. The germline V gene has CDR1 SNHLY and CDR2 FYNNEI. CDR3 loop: CASSLNVAETYNEQFF. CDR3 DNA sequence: TGTGCCAGCAGCCTGAACGTAGCGGAAACCTACAATGAGCAGTTCTTC.

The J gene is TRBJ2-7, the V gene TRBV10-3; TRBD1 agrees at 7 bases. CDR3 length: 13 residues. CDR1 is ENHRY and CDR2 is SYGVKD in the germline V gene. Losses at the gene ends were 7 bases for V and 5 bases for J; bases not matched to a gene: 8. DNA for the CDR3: TGTGCCATCAAGGCAGGGGGAGTCGACGAGCAGTACTTC. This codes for CAIKAGGVDEQYF.

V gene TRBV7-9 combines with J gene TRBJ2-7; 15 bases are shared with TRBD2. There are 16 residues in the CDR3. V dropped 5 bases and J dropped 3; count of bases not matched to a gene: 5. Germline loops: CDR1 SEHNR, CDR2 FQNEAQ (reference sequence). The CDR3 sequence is CASSPGLAGGRYEQYF. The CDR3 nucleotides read TGTGCCAGCAGCCCCGGACTAGCGGGAGGGCGCTACGAGCAGTACTTC.

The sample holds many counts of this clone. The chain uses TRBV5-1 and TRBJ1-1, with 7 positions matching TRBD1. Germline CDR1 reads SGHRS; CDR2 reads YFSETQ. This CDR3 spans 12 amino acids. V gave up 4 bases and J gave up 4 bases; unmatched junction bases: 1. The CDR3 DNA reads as TGCGCCAGCAGCCAGGGGGTCACTGAAGCTTTCTTT. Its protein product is CASSQGVTEAFF.

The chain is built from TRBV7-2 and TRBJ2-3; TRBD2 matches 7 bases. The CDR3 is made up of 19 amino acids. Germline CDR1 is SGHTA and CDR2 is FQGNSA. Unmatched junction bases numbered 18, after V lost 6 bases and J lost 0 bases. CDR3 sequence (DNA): TGTGCCAGCAGATCTTTCCCCCAAGCGGGGTGGGGTAGCACAGATACGCAGTATTTT. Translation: CASRSFPQAGWGSTDTQYF. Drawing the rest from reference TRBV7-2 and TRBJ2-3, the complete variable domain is GAGVSQSPSNKVTEKGKDVELRCDPISGHTALYWYRQSLGQGLEFLIYFQGNSAPDKSGLPSDRFSAERTGGSVSTLTIQRTQQEDSAVYLCASRSFPQAGWGSTDTQYFGPGTRLTVL.

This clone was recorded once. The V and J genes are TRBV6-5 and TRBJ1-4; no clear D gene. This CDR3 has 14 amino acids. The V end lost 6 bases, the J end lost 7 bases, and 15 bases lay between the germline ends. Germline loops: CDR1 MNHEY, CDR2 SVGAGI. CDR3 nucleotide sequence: TGTGCCAGCAGCGTCAGTCGGGGAGGTGAAAAACTGTTTTTT. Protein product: CASSVSRGGEKLFF.

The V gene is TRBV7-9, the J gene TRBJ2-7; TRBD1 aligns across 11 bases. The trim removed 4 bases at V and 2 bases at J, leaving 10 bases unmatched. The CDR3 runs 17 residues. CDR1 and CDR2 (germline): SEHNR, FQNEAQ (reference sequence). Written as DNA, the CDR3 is TGTGCCAGCAGCTCTGGGACAGGGGGTATTTTGGCCTACGAGCAGTACTTC. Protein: CASSSGTGGILAYEQYF.